The following is a TCR beta chain sequence with its context. The antigen remains unidentified. These data are taken from a study of cytomegalovirus exposure and HLA in healthy donors. Study results and caveats: When analyzed later, a missense DCLRE1C variant was found to be linked to TCR beta V- and J-gene trimming.

PCR involved 60 Vbeta and 13 Jbeta primers. Sequencing was performed with immunoSEQ multiplex PCR; in TCRdb, only in-frame clones are kept and a portion is missing. Of approximately 140,000 clones in the sample, 73% are singletons; the top ten hold 13% to 15%. Likely unrecorded immune exposures existed in these nominally healthy donors. The sequenced sample was PBMCs. This receptor was identified in a human donor in good health.

The CDR3 region has the DNA TGTGCCAGCAGCCAAGTCGGGACAGGGAGGGAGACCCAGTACTTC. It encodes CASSQVGTGRETQYF. The J gene is TRBJ2-5, the V gene TRBV4-2, with TRBD1 identical over 9 bases. V trimming: 1 base; J trimming: 5 bases; junction bases outside the gene matches: 5. This CDR3 has 15 amino acids. The germline gives CDR1 LGHNA, CDR2 YNFKEQ.